The T cell receptor beta chain described here comes from a study of human T cells and chemical hapten exposure. Study background: Patients, predominantly female, presented with alopecia areata, totalis or universalis.

Regarding the study as a whole: The donors suffered from alopecia, so their immune response may not match that of healthy people.

This clonotype was found many times. Its antigen is still unknown. This CDR3 comprises 14 residues. CDR1 and CDR2 from the germline V gene are SQVTM and ANQGSEA. Trimming cost V 6 bases and J 0 bases, with 14 bases left between them. Individual cDNA molecules received unique molecular identifiers in the library. TCRdb redid the calling of the RACE reads with MiXCR, one entry per CDR3 protein. The sample includes 35,000 to 45,000 distinct CDR3 sequences, 9.5% to 15% of them seen just once. This sample's time point: pre-sensitization, week 0. The treatment: therapeutic diphenylcyclopropenone sensitization with weekly scalp DPC. RNA extraction used unfractionated whole blood as the source of total RNA.

The sequencing here drew on whole blood, taken in connection with sensitization to the hapten diphenylcyclopropenone (DPC). The TCR comes from a young woman with alopecia areata. Some clones in this sample may be carry-over from other donors' samples. The gene calls are TRBV29-1 and TRBJ1-1; D unresolved. The CDR3 DNA is TGCAGCGTCTTAACTATTCACATGAACACTGAAGCTTTCTTT. It translates to CSVLTIHMNTEAFF. Based on the CDR3 plus reference TRBV29-1 and TRBJ1-1, the full variable domain is SAVISQKPSRDICQRGTSLTIQCQVDSQVTMMFWYRQQPGQSLTLIATANQGSEATYESGFVIDKFPISRPNLTFSTLTVSNMSPEDSSIYLCSVLTIHMNTEAFFGQGTRLTVV.